This T cell receptor (beta chain) was found in a study of blood T cell repertoires in COVID-19 (dated by TCRdb to the early 2020s). Broadly, across the study: Samples from collaborators originated in the United States, Italy and Spain and spanned both the acute and convalescent phases of COVID-19. Subjects who had been exposed to COVID-19, were actively infected with it, or had recovered from it provided the deeply sampled blood TCRbeta repertoires that made up the dataset. Where HLA class I and class II types were available, the types were taken from metadata supplied by the sample provider, not from assay-based typing. The prospective study material was composed of cDNA or gDNA derived from T cells, B-cell-depleted T cells, or PBMCs. The repertoires were made available in a free public database intended to serve as a resource for research on the immune response to SARS-CoV-2. The samples were drawn from two sources: the first 160 participants of the ongoing ImmuneRACE study, and 1,254 subjects contributed by 6 global collaborators. The sample metadata nearly always contained a de-identified subject ID, COVID-19 status, age in years and sex.

At one collaborating source in Seattle, patients were enrolled during active infection and were followed longitudinally through the course of disease. Whole blood was collected in K2EDTA tubes by collaborating institutions according to the institutions' own protocols. For TCRbeta analysis, collaborators shipped samples in one of three forms: frozen whole blood, isolated PBMCs, or DNA extracted from either of those sample types. What the research found in general, with its limitations: How much clinical and demographic metadata was included differed by source and by participant, and the metadata was provided uncurated.

The sample holds one count of this clone. Its antigen specificity is not known. No much larger clone exists at a distance of one base, and base qualities are not known. TCRbeta CDR3 regions were amplified from genomic DNA using the immunoSEQ Assay, a bias-controlled multiplex PCR. The original pipeline was this. The number of nucleated cells in each sample was estimated from the amplification of reference gene primers within the assay. Sequence reads were collapsed and filtered to measure the absolute abundance of every unique TCRbeta CDR3 rearrangement. For each sample, productive Simpson clonality was calculated as the square root of Simpson's diversity index across productive rearrangements. The table comes from immuneACCESS by way of TCRdb, which keeps in-frame sequences with V and J called. Part of the clones is missing from these tables; in studies checked, under half for an unresolved V gene and the rest for unknown reasons. V and J calls and clone size come straight from that table; D and trimming were deduced from the DNA. This sample is represented by some 190,000 clones; 80% to 90% of them were singletons. Around 10% of the sample goes to the ten largest clones.

Taken from the germline V gene, the CDR1 and CDR2 loops are MNHNS and SASEGT. Its CDR3 holds 15 amino acids, cysteine through phenylalanine. This entry keeps only the CDR3 DNA: 45 bases, framed from base 1. The V and J ends are trimmed by 5 bases and 0 bases, leaving 11 bases between them. The receptor was derived from a woman aged 40 to 55 with COVID-19, enrolled during active disease. In this chain, TRBV6-1 is recombined with TRBJ2-1; tentative D gene TRBD2, with 6 bases matching. Material for sequencing was peripheral blood. In nucleotides, the sequence is TGTGCCAGCAGTTGGGGGGAGATCTCCTACAATGAGCAGTTCTTC. This translates into CASSWGEISYNEQFF.